This TCR beta chain was retrieved from a study of blood T cell repertoires in COVID-19. The CDR3 is made up of 13 amino acids. Deletions cut 3 bases from V and 13 bases from J, with 19 bases between. CDR1 and CDR2 from the germline V gene are SGHNT and YYREEE (reference sequence). Seattle participants joined during active infection and were tracked over time. There are a few counts of this clone. Data came from immunoSEQ multiplex PCR; TCRdb stores just in-frame clones and leaves some out. The repertoire consists of some 360,000 clones, with about 90% occurring once and the leading ten covering under 3%.

The sequence derives from a woman aged 55 to 70 with COVID-19, enrolled during active disease. Sequenced input: peripheral blood. The chain has TRBV5-4 and TRBJ1-1; D is possibly TRBD1 (5 bases). Here the CDR3 reads CASSSTGDSSRFF. Written as DNA, the CDR3 is TGTGCCAGCAGCTCAACTGGGGACTCTTCTCGTTTCTTT.